The present entry profiles one TCR beta chain with its context. TCRdb's table, derived via immunoSEQ multiplex PCR, lists solely in-frame clones and lacks some. The top ten clones hold 2.5% to 3.5% of a sample with hundreds of thousands of clones, about 89% of them seen once. This specimen belongs to a study of blood T cell repertoires in COVID-19. Across the study: Some COVID-19 samples were acute and others convalescent; all came from the United States, Italy and Spain.

This TCR was recovered from a woman aged 25-40 years with COVID-19, enrolled during active disease. Input material: peripheral blood.

The CDR3 protein is CASSAGDRGEKLFF. CDR3 in DNA: TGTGCCAGCAGCGCGGGGGACAGGGGAGAAAAACTGTTTTTT. The V and J genes are TRBV7-9 and TRBJ1-4, with TRBD1 matching 10 bases. CDR1 and CDR2 from the germline V gene are SEHNR and FQNEAQ (reference sequence). This CDR3 is built from 14 residues. With 5 bases clipped from V and 8 bases from J, the junction kept 5 bases outside the gene matches.